This T cell receptor beta chain emerged from a study of T cells after yellow fever vaccination. The study, taken as a whole, reports: Clones from primary vaccination mostly reappeared after the booster (over 95% CD4, approximately 91% CD8). Overlap between CD4 and CD8 compartments was detected for a small share of clonotypes. FACS-sorted repertoires might harbor abundant contaminating clonotypes from the bulk population.

The length of the CDR3 is 14 residues. This clonotype was seen more than once but under ten times. Its target is unknown. Researchers made TCR cDNA using 5'RACE template switching, and this step added a universal primer site and UMIs. TCRdb re-called the 5' RACE reads with MiXCR, one entry per CDR3 protein. Among about 130,000 distinct CDR3 sequences listed, roughly 10% were seen once. The chain uses TRBV21-1 and TRBJ1-5; TRBD1 is taken as the D call from the table, unchecked against the DNA. TRBV21-1 represents a pseudogene. Sequenced here: CD8+ T cells sorted from PBMCs, sampled on the day of the yellow fever booster vaccination. The source is a man between 18 and 29 years old who received the YFV17D yellow fever vaccine. CDR3 sequence reads: CASSAGQGDQPQHF. CDR3 sequence (DNA): TGTGCCAGCAGCGCAGGACAGGGGGATCAGCCCCAGCATTTT.